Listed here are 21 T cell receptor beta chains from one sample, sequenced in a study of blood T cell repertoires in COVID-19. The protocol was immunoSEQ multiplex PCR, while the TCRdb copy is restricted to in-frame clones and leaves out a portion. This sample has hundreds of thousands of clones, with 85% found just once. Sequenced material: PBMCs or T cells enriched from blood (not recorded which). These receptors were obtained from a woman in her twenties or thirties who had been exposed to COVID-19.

The CDR3 protein is CASSLTASSGVGDNEQFF. In DNA, the CDR3 is TGTGCCAGCAGCTTAACGGCCTCTAGCGGGGTAGGAGACAATGAGCAGTTCTTC. V gene TRBV7-3 combines with J gene TRBJ2-1; 9 bases fit TRBD2. With 0 bases clipped from V and 5 bases from J, the junction kept 11 bases outside the gene matches. The CDR3 has 18 amino acids. CDR1 is SGHTA, CDR2 FQGTGA, per germline.

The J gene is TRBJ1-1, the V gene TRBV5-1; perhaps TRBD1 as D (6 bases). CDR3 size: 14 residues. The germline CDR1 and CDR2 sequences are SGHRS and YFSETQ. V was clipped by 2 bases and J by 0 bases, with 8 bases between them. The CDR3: CASSFQGMNTEAFF. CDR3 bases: TGCGCCAGCAGCTTTCAGGGGATGAACACTGAAGCTTTCTTT.

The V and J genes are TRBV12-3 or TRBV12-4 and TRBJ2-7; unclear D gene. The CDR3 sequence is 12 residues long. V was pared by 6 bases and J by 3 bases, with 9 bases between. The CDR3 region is CASRRTGYEQYF. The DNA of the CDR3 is TGTGCCAGCAGACGTACCGGCTACGAGCAGTACTTC.

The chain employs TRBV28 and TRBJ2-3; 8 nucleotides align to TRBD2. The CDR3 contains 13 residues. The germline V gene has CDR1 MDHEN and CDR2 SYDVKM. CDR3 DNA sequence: TGTGCGTCGCAGCGGGAGAGCACAGATACGCAGTATTTT. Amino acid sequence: CASQRESTDTQYF.

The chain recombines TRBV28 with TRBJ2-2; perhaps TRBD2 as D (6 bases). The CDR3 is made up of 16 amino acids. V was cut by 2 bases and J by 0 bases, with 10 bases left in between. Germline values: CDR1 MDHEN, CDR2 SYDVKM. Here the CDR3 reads CASSLLPGANTGELFF. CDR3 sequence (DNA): TGTGCCAGCAGTTTACTCCCGGGAGCGAACACCGGGGAGCTGTTTTTT. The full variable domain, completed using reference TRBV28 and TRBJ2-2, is DVKVTQSSRYLVKRTGEKVFLECVQDMDHENMFWYRQDPGLGLRLIYFSYDVKMKEKGDIPEGYSVSREKKERFSLILESASTNQTSMYLCASSLLPGANTGELFFGEGSRLTVL.

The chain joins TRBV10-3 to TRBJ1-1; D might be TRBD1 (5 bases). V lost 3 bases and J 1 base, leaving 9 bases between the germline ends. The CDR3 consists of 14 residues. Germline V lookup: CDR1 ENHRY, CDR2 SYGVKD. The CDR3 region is CAISDSQGNTEAFF. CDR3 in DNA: TGTGCCATCAGTGATTCTCAGGGGAACACTGAAGCTTTCTTT.

The CDR3 sequence: CASSAPGQGATDTQYF. The DNA of the CDR3 is TGTGCCAGTAGTGCCCCGGGACAGGGGGCTACAGATACGCAGTATTTT. This rearrangement joins TRBV19 to TRBJ2-3; 12 nucleotides align to TRBD1. This CDR3 is built from 16 residues. From germline, CDR1 is LNHDA and CDR2 SQIVND (reference sequence). V lost 5 bases and J lost 3; bases outside the gene matches: 6.

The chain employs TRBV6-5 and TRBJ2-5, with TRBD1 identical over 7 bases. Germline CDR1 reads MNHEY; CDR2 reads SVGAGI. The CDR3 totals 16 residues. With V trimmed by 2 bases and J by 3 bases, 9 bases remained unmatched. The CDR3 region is CASSYGDRVAKETQYF. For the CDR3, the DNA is TGTGCCAGCAGTTACGGAGACAGGGTGGCGAAAGAGACCCAGTACTTC.

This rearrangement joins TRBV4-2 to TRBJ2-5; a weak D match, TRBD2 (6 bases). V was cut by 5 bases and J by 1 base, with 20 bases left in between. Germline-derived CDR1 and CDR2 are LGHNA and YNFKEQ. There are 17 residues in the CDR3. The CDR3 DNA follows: TGTGCCAGCAGCAATTACGTAGGGAGGCAGTCCCAAGAGACCCAGTACTTC. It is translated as CASSNYVGRQSQETQYF.

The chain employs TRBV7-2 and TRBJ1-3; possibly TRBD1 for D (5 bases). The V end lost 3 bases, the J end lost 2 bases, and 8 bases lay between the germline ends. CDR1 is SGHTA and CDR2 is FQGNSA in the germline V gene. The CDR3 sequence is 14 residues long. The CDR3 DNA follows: TGTGCCAGCAGCTTTCGGGGGGCTGGAAACACCATATATTTT. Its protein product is CASSFRGAGNTIYF.

CDR3 DNA sequence: TGTGCCAGCAGCGTACTAGCGGGAGCGCGAACCGGGGAGCTGTTTTTT. Its protein product is CASSVLAGARTGELFF. This chain uses TRBV5-4 with TRBJ2-2; TRBD2 agrees at 11 bases. Germline CDR1 reads SGHNT; CDR2 reads YYREEE (reference sequence). This CDR3 contains 16 residues. V trimming: 4 bases; J trimming: 5 bases; junction bases outside the gene matches: 7.

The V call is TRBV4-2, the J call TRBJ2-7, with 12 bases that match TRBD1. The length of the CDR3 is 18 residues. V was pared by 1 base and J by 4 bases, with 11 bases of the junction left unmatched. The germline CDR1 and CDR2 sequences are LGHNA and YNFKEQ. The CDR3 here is CASSQGVFSGQGAYEQYF. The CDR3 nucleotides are TGTGCCAGCAGCCAAGGGGTTTTTTCGGGACAGGGGGCTTACGAGCAGTACTTC.

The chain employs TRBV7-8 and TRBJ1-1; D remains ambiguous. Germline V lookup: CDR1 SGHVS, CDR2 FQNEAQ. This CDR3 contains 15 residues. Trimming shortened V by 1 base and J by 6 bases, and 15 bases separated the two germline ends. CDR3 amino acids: CASSLGIGVGAEAFF. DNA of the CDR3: TGTGCCAGCAGCTTAGGAATCGGCGTGGGCGCTGAAGCTTTCTTT.

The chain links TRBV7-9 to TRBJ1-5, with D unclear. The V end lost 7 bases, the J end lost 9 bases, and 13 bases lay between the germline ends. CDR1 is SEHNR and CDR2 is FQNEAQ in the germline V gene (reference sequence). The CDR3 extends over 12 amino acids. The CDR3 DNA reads TGTGCCAGCAATGATGAGGAAACGCCCCAGCATTTT. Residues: CASNDEETPQHF.

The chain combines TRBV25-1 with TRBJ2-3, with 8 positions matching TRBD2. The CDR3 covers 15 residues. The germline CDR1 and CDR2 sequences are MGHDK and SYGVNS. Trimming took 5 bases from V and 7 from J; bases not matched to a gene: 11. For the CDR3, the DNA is TGTGCCAGCAGTAGAGCGGGGGAGGTCAAGAATACGCAGTATTTT. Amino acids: CASSRAGEVKNTQYF. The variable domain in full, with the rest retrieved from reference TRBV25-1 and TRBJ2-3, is EADIYQTPRYLVIGTGKKITLECSQTMGHDKMYWYQQDPGMELHLIHYSYGVNSTEKGDLSSESTVSRIRTEHFPLTLESARPSHTSQYLCASSRAGEVKNTQYFGPGTRLTVL.

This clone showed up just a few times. The CDR3 DNA is TGTGCCAGTAGTATAGGCAACAGCTTCACAGATACGCAGTATTTT. Translating it yields CASSIGNSFTDTQYF. The chain has TRBV19 and TRBJ2-3; D is ambiguous. CDR1 is LNHDA, CDR2 SQIVND, per germline (reference sequence). This CDR3 spans 15 amino acids. V was pared by 1 base and J by 2 bases, with 10 bases between. The complete variable domain, with remaining parts taken from reference TRBV19 and TRBJ2-3, reads DGGITQSPKYLFRKEGQNVTLSCEQNLNHDAMYWYRQDPGQGLRLIYYSQIVNDFQKGDIAEGYSVSREKKESFPLTVTSAQKNPTAFYLCASSIGNSFTDTQYFGPGTRLTVL.

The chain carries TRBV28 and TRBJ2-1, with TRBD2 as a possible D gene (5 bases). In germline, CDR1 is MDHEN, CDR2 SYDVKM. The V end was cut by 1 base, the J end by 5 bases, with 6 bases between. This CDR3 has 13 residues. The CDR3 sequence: CASSLLRDNEQFF. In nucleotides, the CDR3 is TGTGCCAGCAGTTTATTGCGGGACAATGAGCAGTTCTTC.

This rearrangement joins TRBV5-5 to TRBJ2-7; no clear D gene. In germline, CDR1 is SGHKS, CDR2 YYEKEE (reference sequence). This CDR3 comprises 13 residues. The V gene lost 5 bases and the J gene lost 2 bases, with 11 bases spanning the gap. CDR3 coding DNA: TGTGCCAGCAGGTTACAGAGTCCCTACGAGCAGTACTTC. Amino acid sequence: CASRLQSPYEQYF.

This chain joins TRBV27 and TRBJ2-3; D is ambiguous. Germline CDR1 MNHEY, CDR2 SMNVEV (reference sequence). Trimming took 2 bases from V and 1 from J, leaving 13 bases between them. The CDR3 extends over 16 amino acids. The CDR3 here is CASSLNRQVGTDTQYF. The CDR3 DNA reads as TGTGCCAGCAGTTTAAATCGGCAGGTGGGCACAGATACGCAGTATTTT.

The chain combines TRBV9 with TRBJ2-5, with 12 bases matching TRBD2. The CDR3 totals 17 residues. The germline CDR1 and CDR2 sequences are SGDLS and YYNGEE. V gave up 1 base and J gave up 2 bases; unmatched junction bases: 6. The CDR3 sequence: CASSVRASGGAQETQYF. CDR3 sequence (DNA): TGTGCCAGCAGCGTAAGGGCTAGCGGGGGGGCTCAAGAGACCCAGTACTTC.

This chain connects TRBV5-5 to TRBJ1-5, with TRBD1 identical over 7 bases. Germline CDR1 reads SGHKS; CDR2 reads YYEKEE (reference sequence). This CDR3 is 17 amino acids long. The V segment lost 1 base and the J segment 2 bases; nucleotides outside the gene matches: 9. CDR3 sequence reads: CASSLSITGVGNQPQHF. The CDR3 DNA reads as TGTGCCAGCAGCTTGTCTATCACAGGGGTAGGCAATCAGCCCCAGCATTTT. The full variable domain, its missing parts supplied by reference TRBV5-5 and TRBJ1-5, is DAGVTQSPTHLIKTRGQQVTLRCSPISGHKSVSWYQQVLGQGPQFIFQYYEKEERGRGNFPDRFSARQFPNYSSELNVNALLLGDSALYLCASSLSITGVGNQPQHFGDGTRLSIL.